This T cell receptor beta chain was retrieved from a study of regulatory T cells in long-lasting Graves disease. Study in general: The term persistent Graves' disease signified upward of 5 years on antithyroid drugs with positive TSH receptor antibodies. General study results and limits: Accuracy might have suffered from few samples.

As to time point: persistent/refractory GD, antithyroid drugs over 5 years with positive TRAb. Following extraction of RNA from PBMCs, that RNA was used to make the TCR library. By American Thyroid Association guidelines, Graves' disease was diagnosed in the cohort. The authors drew approximately 9 milliliters of peripheral blood into EDTA tubes. This CDR3 contains 13 residues. Germline loops: CDR1 LNHDA, CDR2 SQIVND (reference sequence). Trimming took 1 base from V and 0 from J, leaving 4 bases between them. Of note for this clonotype: The antigen is not known.

HTBI primers from iRepertoire and Arm-PCR of CDR3 regions yielded the TCR beta libraries. MiXCR, applied by TCRdb to the multiplex PCR reads, yields one record per CDR3 protein. The table records hundreds of thousands of distinct CDR3 sequences, around 30% of them present only once. This rearrangement joins TRBV19 to TRBJ2-7; D gene ambiguous. The sequenced sample was peripheral blood mononuclear cells (PBMCs), obtained when the disease was refractory, from a patient treated with antithyroid drugs. The TCR comes from a female donor with Graves disease. The CDR3 DNA is TGTGCCAGTAGTATAGGCGCCTCCTACGAGCAGTACTTC. It translates to CASSIGASYEQYF.